The 9 T cell receptor beta chains below all came from one sample that was sequenced in a study of blood T cell repertoires in COVID-19. Assay: immunoSEQ multiplex PCR; the TCRdb copy retains only in-frame clones and omits some. The sample lists 91,000 or so clones, roughly 86% seen once, with about 7% in the top ten. Sequencing input: peripheral blood. The receptor source for this set is a man aged 45-65 years with active or convalescent COVID-19.

This clone was detected a few times. V is TRBV11-2 and J is TRBJ1-3; 7 nucleotides match TRBD1. The CDR3 covers 16 residues. Germline loops: CDR1 SGHAT, CDR2 FQNNGV. With 4 bases clipped from V and 0 bases from J, the junction kept 6 bases outside the gene matches. For the CDR3, the DNA is TGTGCCAGCAGCTGGGGGACAGCAAGCTCTGGAAACACCATATATTTT. As protein: CASSWGTASSGNTIYF.

This chain connects TRBV5-8 to TRBJ2-5; weak D call: TRBD1 (6 bases). Trimming removed 4 bases at V and 1 base at J, with 14 bases between. The CDR3 covers 15 residues. Per germline, CDR1 SGHTS and CDR2 YDEGEE. In nucleotides, the CDR3 is TGTGCCAGCAGCGCCTGGACAGCCGCCCAAGAGACCCAGTACTTC. Its translation: CASSAWTAAQETQYF.

This clone was found a few times. The genes are TRBV27 and TRBJ2-7, with a possible D match to TRBD1 (6 bases). The germline gives CDR1 MNHEY, CDR2 SMNVEV (reference sequence). The CDR3 spans 14 residues. V shed 4 bases and J shed 6 bases, with 16 bases lying between them. The CDR3 spells CASSSLKGVSEQYF. CDR3 in DNA: TGTGCCAGCAGTTCTTTAAAGGGGGTAAGCGAGCAGTACTTC.

V usage is TRBV4-3 and J usage is TRBJ1-5, with 7 positions matching TRBD1. With 1 base clipped from V and 1 base from J, the junction kept 4 bases outside the gene matches. The germline V gene encodes CDR1 LGHNA and CDR2 YSLEER. This CDR3 has 16 residues. The CDR3 is CASSQATGISNQPQHF. CDR3 coding DNA: TGCGCCAGCAGCCAAGCGACAGGGATAAGCAATCAGCCCCAGCATTTT.

V gene TRBV28 combines with J gene TRBJ1-5; D may be TRBD1 (5 bases). The V end was cut by 2 bases, the J end by 4 bases, with 9 bases between. Germline values: CDR1 MDHEN, CDR2 SYDVKM. The CDR3 is made up of 14 amino acids. The CDR3 reads CASSLGGMNQPQHF. For the CDR3, the DNA is TGTGCCAGCAGTTTAGGGGGGATGAATCAGCCCCAGCATTTT.

The V and J genes are TRBV2 and TRBJ1-6; no reliable D call. This CDR3 is 13 amino acids long. CDR1 is SNHLY and CDR2 is FYNNEI in the germline V gene. The ends were cut back, 2 bases at V and 7 bases at J, with 6 bases in the middle. CDR3 in amino acids: CASSESENSPLHF. The DNA of the CDR3 is TGTGCCAGCAGTGAATCCGAGAATTCACCCCTCCACTTT. The whole variable domain, filled in from reference TRBV2 and TRBJ1-6, reads EPEVTQTPSHQVTQMGQEVILRCVPISNHLYFYWYRQILGQKVEFLVSFYNNEISEKSEIFDDQFSVERPDGSNFTLKIRSTKLEDSAMYFCASSESENSPLHFGNGTRLTVT.

The chain is built from TRBV7-8 and TRBJ2-7; 10 bases map to TRBD2. V was clipped by 1 base and J by 4 bases; unmatched bases: 7. Looked up from germline, CDR1 is SGHVS and CDR2 is FQNEAQ. The CDR3 is 16 residues long. The CDR3 spells CASSLGWASGGYEQYF. The CDR3 DNA is TGTGCCAGCAGCTTAGGGTGGGCTAGCGGGGGTTACGAGCAGTACTTC.

This clone was detected once. V is TRBV19 and J is TRBJ1-4, with D unclear. The V end was cut by 3 bases, the J end by 1 base, with 6 bases between. In germline, CDR1 is LNHDA, CDR2 SQIVND (reference sequence). The length of the CDR3 is 14 residues. The CDR3 reads CASSMEGTNEKLFF. The CDR3, as DNA: TGTGCCAGTAGTATGGAGGGAACTAATGAAAAACTGTTTTTT.

V and J are TRBV29-1 and TRBJ2-5; D unresolved. Germline V gene lookup returns CDR1 SQVTM and CDR2 ANQGSEA. V was shortened by 1 base and J by 1 base, with 4 bases between the two germline ends. The CDR3 covers 12 residues. The CDR3 coding sequence is TGCAGCGTTGAAGCATTCCAAGAGACCCAGTACTTC. Translated: CSVEAFQETQYF.